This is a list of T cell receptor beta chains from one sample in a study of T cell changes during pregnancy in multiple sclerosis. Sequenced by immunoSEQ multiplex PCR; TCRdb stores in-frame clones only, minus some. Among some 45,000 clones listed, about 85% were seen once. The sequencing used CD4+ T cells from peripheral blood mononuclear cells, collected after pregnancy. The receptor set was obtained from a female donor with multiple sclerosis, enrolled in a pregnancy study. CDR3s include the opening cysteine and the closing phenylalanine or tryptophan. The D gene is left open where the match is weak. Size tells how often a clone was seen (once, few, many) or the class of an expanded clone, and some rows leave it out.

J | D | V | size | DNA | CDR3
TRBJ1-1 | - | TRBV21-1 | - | TGTGCCAGCAGTCGCACTGAAGCTTTCTTT | CASSRTEAFF
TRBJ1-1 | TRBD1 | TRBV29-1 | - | TGCAGCGTTCGGGGGACAGGGCTAAACACTGAAGCTTTCTTT | CSVRGTGLNTEAFF
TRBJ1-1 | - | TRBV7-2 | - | TGTGCCAGCAGCTTAAGTACAGCACGGAACACTGAAGCTTTCTTT | CASSLSTARNTEAFF
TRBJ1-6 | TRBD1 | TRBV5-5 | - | TGTGCCAGCAGCCCGGTGGGGACAGATGGTCCACCCCTCCACTTT | CASSPVGTDGPPLHF
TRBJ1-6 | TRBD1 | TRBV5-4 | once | TGTGCCAGCAGCCCCACAGGGGCAGGGTCCCTCCACTTT | CASSPTGAGSLHF
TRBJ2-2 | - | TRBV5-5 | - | TGTGCCAGCAGCTTGGAACAGGACGAGGAGCTGTTTTTT | CASSLEQDEELFF
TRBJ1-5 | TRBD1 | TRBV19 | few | TGTGCCAGTAGTGCCCAGGGGGGTAATCAGCCCCAGCATTTT | CASSAQGGNQPQHF
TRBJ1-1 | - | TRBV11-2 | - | TGTGCCAGCAGCTCCCGCACGGGGGGCCACACTGAAGCTTTCTTT | CASSSRTGGHTEAFF
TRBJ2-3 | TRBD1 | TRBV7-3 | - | TGTGCCAGCGGAGACAGGGCTGGCACAGATACGCAGTATTTT | CASGDRAGTDTQYF
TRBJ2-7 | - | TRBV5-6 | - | TGTGCCAGCAGCTTGGTTCCGACAGGCCCCTACGAGCAGTACTTC | CASSLVPTGPYEQYF
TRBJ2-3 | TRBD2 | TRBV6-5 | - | TGTGCCAGCATAGTTAGCGGGGGCACAGATACGCAGTATTTT | CASIVSGGTDTQYF
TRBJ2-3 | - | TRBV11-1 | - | TGTGCCAGCAGCTTATCCCCCGGAGTAGGGGCGAGCACAGATACGCAGTATTTT | CASSLSPGVGASTDTQYF
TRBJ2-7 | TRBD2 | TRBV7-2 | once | TGTGCCAGCAGCTTAGTGGGGGGGGGCTCCTACGAGCAGTACTTC | CASSLVGGGSYEQYF
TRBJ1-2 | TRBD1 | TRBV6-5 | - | TGTGCCAGCAGGGCGGACAGGGTGAGCTACACCTTC | CASRADRVSYTF
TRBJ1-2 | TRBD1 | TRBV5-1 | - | TGCGCCAGCAGTATGTCAGGGGGGACTAACTATGGCTACACCTTC | CASSMSGGTNYGYTF
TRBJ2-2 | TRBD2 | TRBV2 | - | TGTGCCAGCAGTCGGCTAGCGGGGGGGAACACCGGGGAGCTGTTTTTT | CASSRLAGGNTGELFF
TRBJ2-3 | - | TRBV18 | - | TGTGCCAGCTCACCAGGGACATCCGACATCCAGTATTTT | CASSPGTSDIQYF
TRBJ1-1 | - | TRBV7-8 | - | TGTGCCACCCGGACAGACATTGAAGCTTTCTTT | CATRTDIEAFF
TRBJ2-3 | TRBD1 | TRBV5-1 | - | TGCGCCAGCAGCCGTACCACAGGGGGCGCAAAATCAGATACGCAGTATTTT | CASSRTTGGAKSDTQYF
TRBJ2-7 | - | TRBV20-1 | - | TGCAGTGCTAGAGCACCGTACGGGCAGTACTTC | CSARAPYGQYF
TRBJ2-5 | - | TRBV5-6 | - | TGTGCCAGCAGCCTTTTCCGACGGGGGACCCAGTACTTC | CASSLFRRGTQYF
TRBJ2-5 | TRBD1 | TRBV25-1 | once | TGTGCCAGCAGTCCTGAAAACAGGGGGGAAGAGACCCAGTACTTC | CASSPENRGEETQYF
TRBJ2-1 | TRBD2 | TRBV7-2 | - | TGTGCCAGCAGCCTCACTAGCGGGGGTTACAATGAGCAGTTCTTC | CASSLTSGGYNEQFF
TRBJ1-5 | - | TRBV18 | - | TGTGCCAGCTCACCATTGGGGAGGCTCCGTTATCAGCCCCAGCATTTT | CASSPLGRLRYQPQHF
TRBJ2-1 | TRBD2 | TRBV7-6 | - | TGTGCCAGCAGCTTAGGGGGTGGGACTAGCGGGGGCGATGAGCAGTTCTTC | CASSLGGGTSGGDEQFF
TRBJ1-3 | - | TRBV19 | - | TGTGCCAGTAGTATCGTTGCCAGTGGAAACACCATATATTTT | CASSIVASGNTIYF
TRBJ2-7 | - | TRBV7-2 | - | TGTGCCAGCAGCCCTCGAGGGGGGGCGTCCTACGAGCAGTACTTC | CASSPRGGASYEQYF
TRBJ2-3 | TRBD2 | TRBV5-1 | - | TGCGCCAGCAGCGGACTAGCGGGGGGGCTAGATACGCAGTATTTT | CASSGLAGGLDTQYF
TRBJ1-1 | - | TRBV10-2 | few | TGCGCCAGCAGCTCAGGACAGATCACTGGAGAAGCTTTCTTT | CASSSGQITGEAFF
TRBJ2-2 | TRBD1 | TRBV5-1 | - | TGCGCCAGCAGCGTGACAGGGGGCGCGTACACCGGGGAGCTGTTTTTT | CASSVTGGAYTGELFF
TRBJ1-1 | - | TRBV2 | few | TGTGCCAGCAAGCTGGGCGTCCCCCCGACTGAAGCTTTCTTT | CASKLGVPPTEAFF
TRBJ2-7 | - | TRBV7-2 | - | TGTGCCAGCAGCACCCAGGGCTCTAGCTCCTACGAGCAGTACTTC | CASSTQGSSSYEQYF
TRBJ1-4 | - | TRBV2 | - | TGTGCCAGCAGTGCGTTAGGGGGGGCCGATGAAAAACTGTTTTTT | CASSALGGADEKLFF
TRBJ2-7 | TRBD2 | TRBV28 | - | TGTGCCAGCAGTTTATTCTCTCGCGGGGGTCCCCACCAGTACTTC | CASSLFSRGGPHQYF
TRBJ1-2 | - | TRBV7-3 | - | TGTGCCAGCAGCTCCGACAGGATCTATGGCTACACCTTC | CASSSDRIYGYTF
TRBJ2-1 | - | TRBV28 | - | TGTGCCACTAGCCCTCTCTCCTCCTACAATGAGCAGTTCTTC | CATSPLSSYNEQFF
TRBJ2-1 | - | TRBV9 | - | TGTGCCAGCAGCGTAGCTGCACAGAGAAACAATGAGCAGTTCTTC | CASSVAAQRNNEQFF
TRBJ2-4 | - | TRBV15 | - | TGTGCCACCAGCAGAGATCCGGCGGTAGTCAAAAACATTCAGTACTTC | CATSRDPAVVKNIQYF
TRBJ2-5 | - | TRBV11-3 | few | TGTGCCAGCAGCGTTAGCGCTCGGGGGACCCAGTACTTC | CASSVSARGTQYF
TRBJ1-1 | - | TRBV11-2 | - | TGTGCCAGCAGCTTAGAGCGGGGGACTGAAGCTTTCTTT | CASSLERGTEAFF
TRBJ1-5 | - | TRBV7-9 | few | TGTGCCAGCAGCTTAAACAGTAATCAGCCCCAGCATTTT | CASSLNSNQPQHF
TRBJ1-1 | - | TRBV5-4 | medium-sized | TGTGCCAGCAGCCAGGAGGACGCGGCTGAAGCTTTCTTT | CASSQEDAAEAFF
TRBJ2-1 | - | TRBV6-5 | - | TGTGCCAGCACCCACGCTGGACAAGGTGATGAGCAGTTCTTC | CASTHAGQGDEQFF
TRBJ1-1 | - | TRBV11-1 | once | TGTGCCAGCAGCAAGGACAGGAACACTGAAGCTTTCTTT | CASSKDRNTEAFF
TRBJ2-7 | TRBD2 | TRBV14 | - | TGTGCCAGCAGCCCGAGCGGGGGGGCCTTACGGCAGTACTTC | CASSPSGGALRQYF
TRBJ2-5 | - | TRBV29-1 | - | TGCAGCGTTCGCTCGGGGACCCAGTACTTC | CSVRSGTQYF
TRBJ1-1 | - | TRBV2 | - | TGTGCCAGCAGTGAAACTCTGGTACAAGCTTTCTTT | CASSETLVQAFF
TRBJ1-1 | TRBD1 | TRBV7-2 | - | TGTGCCAGCAGCTCCTACAGGGGCACTGAAGCTTTCTTT | CASSSYRGTEAFF
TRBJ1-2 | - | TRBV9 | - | TGTGCCAGCAGCGCTAGTGCGGGGGAGGTCGATGGCTACACCTTC | CASSASAGEVDGYTF
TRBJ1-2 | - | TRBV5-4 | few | TGTGCCAGCAGCCCCGTAGGGAGCTATGGCTACACCTTC | CASSPVGSYGYTF
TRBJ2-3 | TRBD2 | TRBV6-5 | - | TGTGCCAGCAGTTCAGCGGGGAGCCCAGATACGCAGTATTTT | CASSSAGSPDTQYF
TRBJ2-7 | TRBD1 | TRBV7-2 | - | TGTGCCAGCAGCTTCCAGGGGGCGCTGGGGGAGCAGTACTTC | CASSFQGALGEQYF
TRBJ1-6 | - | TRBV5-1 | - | TGCGCCAGCACCACGGGGGGCCGGAGTTCACCCCTCCACTTT | CASTTGGRSSPLHF